Presented here are 3 T cell receptor beta chains from one specimen sequenced in a study of Graves' ophthalmopathy and Graves' hyperthyroidism. RNA transcripts were the template, and TCR beta CDR3 regions were amplified from them. Second-round multiplex PCR came after first-round RT-PCR with HTBI primers. TCRdb reprocessed the multiplex PCR reads with MiXCR, giving one entry per CDR3 protein. The sample has approximately 210,000 distinct CDR3 sequences; approximately 29% are singletons. Material for sequencing was peripheral blood. The receptors derive from a man aged 45-65 years with Graves' ophthalmopathy.

This clonotype was counted at least ten times. This chain joins TRBV6-5 and TRBJ2-5, with a tentative D call TRBD2 (7 bases). The CDR3 is 16 amino acids. The V gene lost 5 bases and the J gene lost 5 bases, with 21 bases spanning the gap. From germline, CDR1 is MNHEY and CDR2 SVGAGI. The DNA of the CDR3 is TGTGCCAGCAGTCCCGGGGGGACGGGGGCGAGGGAGACCCAGTACTTC. The encoded protein is CASSPGGTGARETQYF.

V and J are TRBV28 and TRBJ2-5; 10 bases match TRBD1. This CDR3 region has 16 residues. Germline-derived CDR1 and CDR2 are MDHEN and SYDVKM. Losses at the gene ends were 5 bases for V and 4 bases for J; bases not matched to a gene: 10. CDR3 amino acids: CASSATGGIGRETQYF. In DNA form, the CDR3 reads TGTGCCAGCAGTGCGACAGGGGGCATTGGAAGAGAGACCCAGTACTTC.

The chain links TRBV6-2 or TRBV6-3 to TRBJ2-7; D may be TRBD1 (5 bases). Germline CDR1 and CDR2: MNHEY and SVGEGT. The CDR3 has 12 residues. The V and J ends lost 5 bases and 3 bases respectively, with 8 bases between them. In DNA form, the CDR3 reads TGTGCCAGCAGTATTGGACACTACGAGCAGTACTTC. It specifies CASSIGHYEQYF.